Each of the 26 T cell receptor beta chains below was sequenced from the same sample in a study of CD8 T cells in ankylosing spondylitis. In TCRdb, the 5' RACE reads were re-called with MiXCR into one record per CDR3 protein. The table lists around 150,000 distinct CDR3 sequences, approximately 20% of them singletons. Sample: blood, either unsorted or a sorted T cell fraction (not recorded which). The receptors were gathered from a male donor with ankylosing spondylitis or in good health (not recorded which).

At least ten counts were recorded for this clonotype. V gene TRBV20-1 combines with J gene TRBJ2-3; no clear D gene. The CDR3 length is 12 residues. The germline V gene has CDR1 DFQATT and CDR2 SNEGSKA (reference sequence). With 3 bases removed from V and 6 bases from J, the gap between germline ends came to 10 bases. The CDR3 DNA follows: TGCAGTGCTAGGGGTTGGGCGGATACGCAGTATTTT. It yields the protein CSARGWADTQYF.

This clonotype has a count of ten or more. This sequence joins TRBV20-1 and TRBJ2-2; the D gene is possibly TRBD1 (5 bases). CDR1 and CDR2 (germline): DFQATT, SNEGSKA (reference sequence). V was shortened by 3 bases and J by 6 bases, with 8 bases between the two germline ends. The CDR3 spans 12 residues. As DNA, the CDR3 is TGCAGTGCTAGTGACAGCCCCGGGGAGCTGTTTTTT. Encoded protein: CSASDSPGELFF.

In this sample, this clonotype turned up many times. The chain couples TRBV5-1 to TRBJ2-7; the D call may be TRBD1 or TRBD2 (5 bases each). The germline V gene has CDR1 SGHRS and CDR2 YFSETQ. Trimming removed 1 base at V and 6 bases at J, with 11 bases between. This CDR3 contains 13 residues. The CDR3 sequence is CASSLFGDAEQYF. The CDR3 DNA follows: TGCGCCAGCAGCTTGTTCGGGGACGCCGAGCAGTACTTC.

This clonotype was picked up many times. The V call is TRBV28, the J call TRBJ1-1; possible D gene TRBD1, 5 bases. The V end was cut by 6 bases, the J end by 3 bases, with 14 bases between. This CDR3 has 14 amino acids. In germline, CDR1 is MDHEN, CDR2 SYDVKM. The CDR3 here is CASRLGTWDTEAFF. CDR3 bases: TGTGCCAGCAGATTAGGGACTTGGGACACTGAAGCTTTCTTT.

This clonotype showed up just a few times. This rearrangement joins TRBV27 to TRBJ2-3; D may be TRBD1 (6 bases). V was shortened by 9 bases and J by 4 bases, with 14 bases between the two germline ends. The CDR3 totals 13 residues. Germline loops: CDR1 MNHEY, CDR2 SMNVEV (reference sequence). The CDR3 region has the DNA TGTGCCAGTTCCTTTACAGGGTCAGATACGCAGTATTTT. This encodes CASSFTGSDTQYF.

The chain uses TRBV12-3 or TRBV12-4 and TRBJ2-7, with 7 bases lining up with TRBD1. After removal of 9 bases from V and 4 bases from J, the junction contained 6 bases not matched to a gene. This CDR3 comprises 12 residues. DNA of the CDR3: TGTGCCAGGCGAGACAGGGTTTACGAGCAGTACTTC. This encodes CARRDRVYEQYF.

The table lists this clonotype with many counts. The chain links TRBV5-1 to TRBJ2-1; D unclear. In germline, CDR1 is SGHRS, CDR2 YFSETQ. V was trimmed by 0 bases and J by 2 bases, leaving 9 bases between them. The CDR3 spans 15 residues. The CDR3 nucleotides read TGCGCCAGCAGCTTGGAACGCCAGACCTACAATGAGCAGTTCTTC. Protein sequence: CASSLERQTYNEQFF.

To note about this clonotype: This clone may be a read error of a much larger clone one base away. This chain links TRBV5-1 with TRBJ1-2, with 9 bases aligning to TRBD1. The CDR3 is made up of 15 amino acids. Trimming at V came to 4 bases and at J to 2 bases, leaving 6 bases not matched to a gene. Germline V gives CDR1 SGHRS, CDR2 YFSETQ. The CDR3 coding sequence is TGCGCCAGCAGCACGGGACAGGGAATGAACTATGGCTACACCTTC. This sequence encodes CASSTGQGMNYGYTF.

This clonotype showed up many times. This chain connects TRBV19 to TRBJ2-7, with TRBD1 matching over 8 bases. Trimming took 6 bases from V and 3 from J; bases not matched to a gene: 13. The CDR3 runs to 16 residues. Germline CDR1 reads LNHDA; CDR2 reads SQIVND (reference sequence). The CDR3 loop is CASSTVLGQGDYEQYF. The CDR3 DNA reads TGTGCCAGTAGCACCGTCCTCGGACAGGGTGACTACGAGCAGTACTTC.

This clonotype was observed a handful of times. This chain's CDR3 is CASSDRTSGNTIYF. CDR3 bases: TGTGCCAGCAGCGACCGGACCTCTGGAAACACCATATATTTT. The chain has TRBV7-8 and TRBJ1-3; D gene unclear. The V gene's germline CDR1 is SGHVS and CDR2 FQNEAQ. The CDR3 is made up of 14 amino acids. The V gene lost 5 bases and the J gene lost 0 bases, with 8 bases spanning the gap.

This clonotype appeared a few times. V gene TRBV7-8 combines with J gene TRBJ1-5; the D is unclear. The CDR3 is 15 residues long. Germline lookup yields CDR1 SGHVS and CDR2 FQNEAQ. V lost 2 bases and J lost 0, with 8 bases in between. Here the CDR3 DNA reads TGTGCCAGCAGCTTAAACTCTATTAGCAATCAGCCCCAGCATTTT. Amino acid sequence: CASSLNSISNQPQHF.

This clonotype was counted only a few times. The chain combines TRBV9 with TRBJ2-5; 9 nucleotides agree with TRBD2. Germline V lookup: CDR1 SGDLS, CDR2 YYNGEE. The CDR3 has 14 amino acids. Germline trimming cut 0 bases from V and 5 bases from J; bases unmatched to any gene: 2. The CDR3 spells CASSVGGRAETQYF. In DNA, the CDR3 is TGTGCCAGCAGCGTAGGCGGGAGGGCCGAGACCCAGTACTTC.

This clonotype was counted at least ten times. The genes are TRBV20-1 and TRBJ1-5, with a tentative D call TRBD1 (6 bases). CDR1 and CDR2 (germline): DFQATT, SNEGSKA (reference sequence). The V gene lost 0 bases and the J gene lost 6 bases, with 21 bases spanning the gap. The CDR3 length is 17 residues. CDR3 protein: CSARDILESGVGQPQHF. In nucleotides, the CDR3 is TGCAGTGCTAGAGATATTTTAGAGTCAGGGGTCGGTCAGCCCCAGCATTTT.

Ten or more counts support this clonotype. The chain links TRBV4-1 to TRBJ1-5; 9 nucleotides align to TRBD1. V shed 4 bases and J 4 bases; nucleotides not matched to a gene: 14. CDR3 size: 18 residues. Germline values: CDR1 MGHRA, CDR2 YSYEKL. The CDR3, as DNA: TGCGCCAGCAGCCCAATGCTGGGAAGGGACAGGGAAAATCAGCCCCAGCATTTT. This codes for CASSPMLGRDRENQPQHF.

The chain couples TRBV28 to TRBJ2-5; D unclear. Germline CDR1 MDHEN, CDR2 SYDVKM. The CDR3 runs to 14 residues. V lost 5 bases and J 0 bases, leaving 10 bases between the germline ends. The CDR3 loop reads CASSPPVYQETQYF. CDR3 sequence (DNA): TGTGCCAGCAGTCCCCCCGTGTACCAAGAGACCCAGTACTTC.

This clonotype was recorded at least ten times. The J gene is TRBJ2-1, the V gene TRBV9; no firm D call. The germline V and J ends were trimmed by 0 bases and 10 bases, with 8 bases remaining between them. The CDR3 contains 12 residues. CDR1 is SGDLS, CDR2 YYNGEE, per germline. This chain's CDR3 is CASSVGEDEQFF. DNA of the CDR3: TGTGCCAGCAGCGTAGGCGAGGACGAGCAGTTCTTC.

The table lists this clonotype with many counts. The genes are TRBV20-1 and TRBJ2-2; 12 nucleotides agree with TRBD2. This CDR3 contains 19 residues. The V gene's germline CDR1 is DFQATT and CDR2 SNEGSKA (reference sequence). The ends lost 1 base at V and 4 bases at J; junction bases unmatched: 13. The chain's CDR3 is CSARVLSSGREKSTGELFF. DNA for the CDR3: TGCAGTGCTAGAGTTCTGTCTAGCGGGAGGGAGAAATCCACCGGGGAGCTGTTTTTT.

The V and J genes are TRBV5-1 and TRBJ2-1; 8 nucleotides line up with TRBD2. CDR3 size: 14 residues. Trimming removed 2 bases from V and 8 bases from J; junction bases left unmatched: 6. In germline, CDR1 is SGHRS, CDR2 YFSETQ. The CDR3 reads CASSLAGVGDEQFF. CDR3 coding DNA: TGCGCCAGCAGCTTAGCGGGAGTCGGCGATGAGCAGTTCTTC.

Worth noting for this clonotype: The junction departs from the called germline gene at one end, perhaps through a read error. The V and J genes are TRBV7-9 and TRBJ2-1; 12 bases match TRBD2. Per germline, CDR1 SEHNR and CDR2 FQNEAQ (reference sequence). This CDR3 region has 17 residues. The CDR3 protein is CASSFSLAGGRYSEQFF. Written as DNA, the CDR3 is TGTGCCAGCAGCTTTTCACTAGCGGGAGGACGCTACAGTGAGCAGTTCTTC.

This clonotype was counted a single time. The J gene is TRBJ2-5, the V gene TRBV29-1; possibly TRBD1 for D (5 bases). The germline V gene encodes CDR1 SQVTM and CDR2 ANQGSEA. The CDR3 totals 12 residues. Trimming cost V 4 bases and J 7 bases, with 13 bases left between them. CDR3 loop: CSVGSAQGTQYF. CDR3 DNA: TGCAGCGTTGGATCAGCCCAGGGGACCCAGTACTTC.

This clonotype has at least ten counts. Here the CDR3 reads CASSLEGFGYNSPLHF. DNA of the CDR3: TGTGCCAGCAGTCTTGAGGGCTTCGGATATAATTCACCCCTCCACTTT. The genes are TRBV6-1 and TRBJ1-6; D is undetermined. The CDR3 loop spans 16 amino acids. Germline CDR1 and CDR2: MNHNS and SASEGT. Trimming took 5 bases from V and 4 from J, leaving 15 bases between them.

This clonotype was seen ten or more times. This chain's CDR3 is CSAPTLSGRDNEQFF. The CDR3 bases are TGCAGCGCCCCCACGTTGTCGGGGAGGGACAATGAGCAGTTCTTC. The chain links TRBV29-1 to TRBJ2-1, with 7 bases identical to TRBD2. J lost 5 bases, V lost 7 bases, and 14 bases had no gene match. The germline CDR1 and CDR2 sequences are SQVTM and ANQGSEA. The CDR3 has 15 residues.

This clonotype came up once. This chain uses TRBV30 with TRBJ2-4; 11 bases are shared with TRBD2. CDR1 is GTSNPN, CDR2 SVGIG, per germline (reference sequence). This CDR3 is built from 15 residues. Trimming cost V 2 bases and J 6 bases; bases outside gene matches: 6. The CDR3 reads CAWSTLTSGVNIQYF. In DNA form, the CDR3 reads TGTGCCTGGAGTACCTTGACTAGCGGGGTAAACATTCAGTACTTC. The complete variable domain, with remaining parts taken from reference TRBV30 and TRBJ2-4, reads SQTIHQWPATLVQPVGSPLSLECTVEGTSNPNLYWYRQAAGRGLQLLFYSVGIGQISSEVPQNLSASRPQDRQFILSSKKLLLSDSGFYLCAWSTLTSGVNIQYFGAGTRLSVL.

The chain combines TRBV12-3 or TRBV12-4 with TRBJ1-5; D remains ambiguous. The J call is doubtful: the DNA matches TRBJ2-3 better. CDR3 size: 13 residues. Here the CDR3 reads CASSPDSNQPQYF. The CDR3, as DNA: TGTGCCAGCAGCCCGGATAGCAATCAGCCCCAGTATTTT.

Written as DNA, the CDR3 is TGCAGCGTGGGGGATGACGAGCAGTACTTC. Amino acids: CSVGDDEQYF. The chain is built from TRBV29-1 and TRBJ2-7; D assignment may be TRBD1 or TRBD2 (5 bases each). The CDR3 totals 10 residues. Germline assignment: CDR1 SQVTM and CDR2 ANQGSEA. The V and J ends lost 6 bases and 5 bases respectively, with 8 bases between them.

This clonotype was found many times. The chain links TRBV14 to TRBJ1-1, with D perhaps TRBD1 (5 bases). This CDR3 is 14 amino acids long. Germline lookup yields CDR1 SGHDN and CDR2 FVKESK. Between the trimmed V and J ends, which lost 0 bases and 3 bases, there was a span of 8 bases. The CDR3 spells CASSQERGYTEAFF. For the CDR3, the DNA is TGTGCCAGCAGCCAAGAGAGGGGTTACACTGAAGCTTTCTTT.